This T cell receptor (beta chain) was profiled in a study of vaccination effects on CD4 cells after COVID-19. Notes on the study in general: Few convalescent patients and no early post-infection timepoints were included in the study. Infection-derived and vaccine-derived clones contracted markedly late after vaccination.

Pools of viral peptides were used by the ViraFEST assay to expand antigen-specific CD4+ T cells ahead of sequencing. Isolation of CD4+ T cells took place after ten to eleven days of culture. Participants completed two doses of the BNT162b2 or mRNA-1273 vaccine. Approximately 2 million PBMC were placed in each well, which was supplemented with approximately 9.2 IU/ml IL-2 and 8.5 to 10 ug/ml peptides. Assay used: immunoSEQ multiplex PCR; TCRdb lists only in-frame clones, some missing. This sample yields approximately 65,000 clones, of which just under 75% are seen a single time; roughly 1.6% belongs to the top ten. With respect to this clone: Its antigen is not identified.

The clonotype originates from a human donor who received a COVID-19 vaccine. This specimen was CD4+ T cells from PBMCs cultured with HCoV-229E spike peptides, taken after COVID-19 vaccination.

CDR3 bases: TGCAGCGCCCGGGGACAGACTAACTATGGCTACACCTTC. It codes for CSARGQTNYGYTF. This chain links TRBV29-1 with TRBJ1-2; TRBD1 aligns across 7 bases. The CDR3 is made up of 13 amino acids. V was clipped by 7 bases and J by 0 bases; unmatched bases: 5. Germline V lookup: CDR1 SQVTM, CDR2 ANQGSEA.